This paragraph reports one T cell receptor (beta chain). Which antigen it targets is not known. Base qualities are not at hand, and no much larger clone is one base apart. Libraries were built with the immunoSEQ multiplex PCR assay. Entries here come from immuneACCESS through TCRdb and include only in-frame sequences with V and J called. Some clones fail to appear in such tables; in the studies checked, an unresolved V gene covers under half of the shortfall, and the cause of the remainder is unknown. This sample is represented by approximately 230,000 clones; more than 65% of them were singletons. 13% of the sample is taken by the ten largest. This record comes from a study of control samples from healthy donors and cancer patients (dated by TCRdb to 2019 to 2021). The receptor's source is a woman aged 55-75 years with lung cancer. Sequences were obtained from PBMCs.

Here the CDR3 is given as CASSLAVPYNSPLHF. The sequenced DNA is TGTGCCAGCAGCTTGGCAGTTCCCTATAATTCACCCCTCCACTTT. The chain employs TRBV5-4 and TRBJ1-6; there is no confident call for the D gene. V lost 0 bases and J lost 2 bases; the stretch between them is 6 bases long. From cysteine to phenylalanine, the CDR3 is 15 amino acids long. Left in the record is the CDR3 DNA by itself, 45 bases read in frame from the first base. Taken from the germline V gene (reference sequence), the CDR1 and CDR2 loops are SGHNT and YYREEE.